The TCR beta chain described here comes from a study of blood T cell repertoires in COVID-19. In the study overall: The United States, Italy and Spain provided the acute and convalescent COVID-19 samples.

Individuals aged about 18 to 89 years were recruited from some 26 US areas. The CDR3 has 15 residues. V was pared by 1 base and J by 3 bases, with 13 bases between. Germline CDR1 is LNHNV and CDR2 is YYDKDF (reference sequence). The method was immunoSEQ multiplex PCR; TCRdb's version includes in-frame clones alone and lacks a portion of them. The sample shows roughly 290,000 clones, around 90% of them seen only once. The receptor was isolated from a woman between 40 and 55 years old who had recovered from COVID-19. The rearrangement uses TRBV15 and TRBJ2-7; maybe TRBD1 (5 bases). Material for sequencing was PBMCs or T cells enriched from blood (not recorded which). The CDR3 nucleotides read TGTGCCACCAGCAGAGCCGCGACAGCTATCTACGAGCAGTACTTC. This sequence encodes CATSRAATAIYEQYF.